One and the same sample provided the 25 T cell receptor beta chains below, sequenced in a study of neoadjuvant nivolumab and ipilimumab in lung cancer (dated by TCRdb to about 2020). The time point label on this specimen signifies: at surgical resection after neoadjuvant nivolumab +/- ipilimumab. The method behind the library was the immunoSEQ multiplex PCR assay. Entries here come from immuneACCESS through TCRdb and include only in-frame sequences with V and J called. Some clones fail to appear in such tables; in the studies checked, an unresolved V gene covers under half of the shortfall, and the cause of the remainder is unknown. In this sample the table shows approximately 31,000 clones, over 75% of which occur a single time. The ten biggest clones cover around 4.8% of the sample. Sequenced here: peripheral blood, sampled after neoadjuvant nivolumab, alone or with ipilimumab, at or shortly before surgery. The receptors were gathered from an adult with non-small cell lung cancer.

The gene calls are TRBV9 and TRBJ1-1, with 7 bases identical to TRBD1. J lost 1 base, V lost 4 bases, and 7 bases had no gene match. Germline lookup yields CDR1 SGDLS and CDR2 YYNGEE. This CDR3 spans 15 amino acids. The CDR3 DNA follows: TGTGCCAGCAGCACCCTGACAGGGTGGAACACTGAAGCTTTCTTT. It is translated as CASSTLTGWNTEAFF. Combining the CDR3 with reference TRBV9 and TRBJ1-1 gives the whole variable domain DSGVTQTPKHLITATGQRVTLRCSPRSGDLSVYWYQQSLDQGLQFLIQYYNGEERAKGNILERFSAQQFPDLHSELNLSSLELGDSALYFCASSTLTGWNTEAFFGQGTRLTVV.

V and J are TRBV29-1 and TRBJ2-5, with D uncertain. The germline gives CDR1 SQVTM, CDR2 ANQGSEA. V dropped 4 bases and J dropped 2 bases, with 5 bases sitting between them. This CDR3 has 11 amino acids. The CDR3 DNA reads TGCAGCGTTGTCCCGCAAGAGACCCAGTACTTC. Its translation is CSVVPQETQYF.

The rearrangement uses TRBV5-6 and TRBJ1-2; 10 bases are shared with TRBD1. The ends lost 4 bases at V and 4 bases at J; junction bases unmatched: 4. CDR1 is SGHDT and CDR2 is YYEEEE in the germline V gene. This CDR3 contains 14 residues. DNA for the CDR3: TGTGCCAGCAGCCCGACAGGGGGCGGCTATGGCTACACCTTC. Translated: CASSPTGGGYGYTF.

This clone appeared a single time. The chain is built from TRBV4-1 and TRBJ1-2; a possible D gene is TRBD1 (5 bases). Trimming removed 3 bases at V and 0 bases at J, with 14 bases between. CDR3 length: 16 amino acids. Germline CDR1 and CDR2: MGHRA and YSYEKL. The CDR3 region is CASSHLGRGSNYGYTF. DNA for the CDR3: TGCGCCAGCAGCCATCTTGGGCGGGGCTCTAACTATGGCTACACCTTC.

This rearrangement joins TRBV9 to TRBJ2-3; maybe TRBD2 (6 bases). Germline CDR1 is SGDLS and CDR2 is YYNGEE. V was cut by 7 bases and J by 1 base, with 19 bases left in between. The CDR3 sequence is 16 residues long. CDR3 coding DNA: TGTGCCAGCGGCAAAGGTGGCGGGGTGGGCACAGATACGCAGTATTTT. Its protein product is CASGKGGGVGTDTQYF.

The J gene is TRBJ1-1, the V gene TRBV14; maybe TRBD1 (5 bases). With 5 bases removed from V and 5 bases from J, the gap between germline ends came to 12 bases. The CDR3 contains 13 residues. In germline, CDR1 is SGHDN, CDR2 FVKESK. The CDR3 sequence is CASSFGRVTEAFF. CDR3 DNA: TGTGCCAGCAGCTTCGGCAGGGTTACTGAAGCTTTCTTT.

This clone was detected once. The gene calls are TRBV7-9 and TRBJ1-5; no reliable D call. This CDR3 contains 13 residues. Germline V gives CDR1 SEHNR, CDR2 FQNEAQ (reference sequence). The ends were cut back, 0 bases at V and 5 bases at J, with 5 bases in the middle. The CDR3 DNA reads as TGTGCCAGCAGCTTAGCGGTTGATCAGCCCCAGCATTTT. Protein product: CASSLAVDQPQHF.

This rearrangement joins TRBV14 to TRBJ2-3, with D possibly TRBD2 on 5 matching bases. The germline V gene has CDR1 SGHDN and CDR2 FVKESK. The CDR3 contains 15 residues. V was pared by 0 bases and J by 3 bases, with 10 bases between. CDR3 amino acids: CASSQERRGTDTQYF. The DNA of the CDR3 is TGTGCCAGCAGCCAAGAAAGAAGAGGGACAGATACGCAGTATTTT. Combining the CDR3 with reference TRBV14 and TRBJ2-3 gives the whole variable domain EAGVTQFPSHSVIEKGQTVTLRCDPISGHDNLYWYRRVMGKEIKFLLHFVKESKQDESGMPNNRFLAERTGGTYSTLKVQPAELEDSGVYFCASSQERRGTDTQYFGPGTRLTVL.

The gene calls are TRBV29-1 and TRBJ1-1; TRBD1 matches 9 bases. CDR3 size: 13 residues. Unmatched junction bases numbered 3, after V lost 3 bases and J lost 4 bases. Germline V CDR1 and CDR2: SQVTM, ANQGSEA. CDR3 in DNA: TGCAGCGTTGATGGACAGGGGAGCACTGAAGCTTTCTTT. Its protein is CSVDGQGSTEAFF.

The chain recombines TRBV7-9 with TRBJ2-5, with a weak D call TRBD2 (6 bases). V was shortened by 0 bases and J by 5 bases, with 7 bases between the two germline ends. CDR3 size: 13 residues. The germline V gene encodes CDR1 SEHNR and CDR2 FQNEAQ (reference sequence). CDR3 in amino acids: CASSLAGTETQYF. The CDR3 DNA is TGTGCCAGCAGCTTAGCGGGGACTGAGACCCAGTACTTC.

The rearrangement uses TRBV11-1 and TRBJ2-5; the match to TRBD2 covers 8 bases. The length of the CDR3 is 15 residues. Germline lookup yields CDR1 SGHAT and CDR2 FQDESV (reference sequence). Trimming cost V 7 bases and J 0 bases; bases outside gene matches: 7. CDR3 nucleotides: TGTGCCAGCAAGGGCGGGGGGCTAAACCAAGAGACCCAGTACTTC. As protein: CASKGGGLNQETQYF.

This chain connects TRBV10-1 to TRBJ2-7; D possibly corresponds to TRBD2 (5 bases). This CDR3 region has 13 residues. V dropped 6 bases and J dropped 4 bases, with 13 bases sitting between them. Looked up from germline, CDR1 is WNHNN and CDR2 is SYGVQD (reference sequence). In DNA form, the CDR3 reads TGCGCCAGCAGCCCGACCGGGAAGTACGAGCAGTACTTC. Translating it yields CASSPTGKYEQYF.

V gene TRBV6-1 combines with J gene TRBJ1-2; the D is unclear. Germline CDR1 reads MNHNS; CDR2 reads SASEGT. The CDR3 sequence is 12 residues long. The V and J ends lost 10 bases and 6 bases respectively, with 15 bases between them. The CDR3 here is CATLPYSDGYTF. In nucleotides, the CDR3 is TGTGCCACCCTACCCTACTCCGATGGCTACACCTTC.

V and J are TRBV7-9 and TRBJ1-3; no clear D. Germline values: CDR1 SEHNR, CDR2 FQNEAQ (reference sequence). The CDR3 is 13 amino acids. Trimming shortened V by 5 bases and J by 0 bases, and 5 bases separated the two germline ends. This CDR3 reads CASSPSSGNTIYF. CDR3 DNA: TGTGCCAGCAGCCCCAGCTCTGGAAACACCATATATTTT.

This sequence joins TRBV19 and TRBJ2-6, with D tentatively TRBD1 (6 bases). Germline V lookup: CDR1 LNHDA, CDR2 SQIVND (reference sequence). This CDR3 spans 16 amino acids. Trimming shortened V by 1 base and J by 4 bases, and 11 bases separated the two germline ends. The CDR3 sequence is CASSIGTGTGANVLTF. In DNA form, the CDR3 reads TGTGCCAGTAGTATAGGAACAGGGACCGGGGCCAACGTCCTGACTTTC.

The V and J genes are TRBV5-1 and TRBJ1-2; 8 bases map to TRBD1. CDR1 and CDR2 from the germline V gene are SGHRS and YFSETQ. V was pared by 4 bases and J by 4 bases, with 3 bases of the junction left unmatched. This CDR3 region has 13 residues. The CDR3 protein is CASSGQGFYGYTF. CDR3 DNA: TGCGCCAGCAGCGGACAGGGTTTCTATGGCTACACCTTC.

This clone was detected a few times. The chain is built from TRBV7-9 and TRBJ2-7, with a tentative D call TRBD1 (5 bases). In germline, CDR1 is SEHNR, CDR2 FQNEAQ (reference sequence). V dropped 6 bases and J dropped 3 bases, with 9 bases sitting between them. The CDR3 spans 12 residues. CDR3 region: CASSSTGYEQYF. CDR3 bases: TGTGCCAGCAGTAGTACAGGCTACGAGCAGTACTTC. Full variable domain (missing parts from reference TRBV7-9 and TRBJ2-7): DTGVSQNPRHKITKRGQNVTFRCDPISEHNRLYWYRQTLGQGPEFLTYFQNEAQLEKSRLLSDRFSAERPKGSFSTLEIQRTEQGDSAMYLCASSSTGYEQYFGPGTRLTVT.

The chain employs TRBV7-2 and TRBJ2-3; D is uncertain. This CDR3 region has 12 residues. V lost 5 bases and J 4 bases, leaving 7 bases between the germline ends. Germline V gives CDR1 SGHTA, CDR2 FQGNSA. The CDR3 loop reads CASSPRPDTQYF. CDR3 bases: TGTGCCAGCAGCCCCCGCCCAGATACGCAGTATTTT.

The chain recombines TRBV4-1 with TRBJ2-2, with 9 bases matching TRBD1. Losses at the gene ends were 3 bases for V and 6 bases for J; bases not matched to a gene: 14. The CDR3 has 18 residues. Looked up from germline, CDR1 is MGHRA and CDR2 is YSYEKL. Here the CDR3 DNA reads TGCGCCAGCAGCCACAGACTAATGGGACAGGGAAGCGCCGGGGAGCTGTTTTTT. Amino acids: CASSHRLMGQGSAGELFF.

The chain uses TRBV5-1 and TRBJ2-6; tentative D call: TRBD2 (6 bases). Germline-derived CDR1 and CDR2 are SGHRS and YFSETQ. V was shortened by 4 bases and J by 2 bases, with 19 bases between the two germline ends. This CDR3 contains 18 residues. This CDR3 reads CASSMGGTSRAGANVLTF. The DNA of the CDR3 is TGCGCCAGCAGCATGGGCGGGACCTCTAGGGCTGGGGCCAACGTCCTGACTTTC.

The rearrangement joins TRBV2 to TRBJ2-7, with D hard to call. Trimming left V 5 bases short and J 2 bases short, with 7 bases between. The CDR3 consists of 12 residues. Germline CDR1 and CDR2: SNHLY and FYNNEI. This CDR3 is CASSFLTYEQYF. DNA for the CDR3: TGTGCCAGCAGTTTTCTGACCTACGAGCAGTACTTC.

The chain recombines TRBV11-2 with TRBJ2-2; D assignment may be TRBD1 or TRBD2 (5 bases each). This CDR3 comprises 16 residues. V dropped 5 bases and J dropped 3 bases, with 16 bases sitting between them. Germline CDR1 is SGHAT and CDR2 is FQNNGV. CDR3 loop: CASSRGAEAYTGELFF. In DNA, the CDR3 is TGTGCCAGCAGCAGGGGAGCGGAGGCGTACACCGGGGAGCTGTTTTTT.

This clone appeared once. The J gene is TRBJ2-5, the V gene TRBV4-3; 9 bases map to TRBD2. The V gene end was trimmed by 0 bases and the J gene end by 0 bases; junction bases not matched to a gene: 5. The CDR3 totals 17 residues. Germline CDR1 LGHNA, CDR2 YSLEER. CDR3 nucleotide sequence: TGCGCCAGCAGCCAAGAGTTGACTAGCGGACACCAAGAGACCCAGTACTTC. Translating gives CASSQELTSGHQETQYF.

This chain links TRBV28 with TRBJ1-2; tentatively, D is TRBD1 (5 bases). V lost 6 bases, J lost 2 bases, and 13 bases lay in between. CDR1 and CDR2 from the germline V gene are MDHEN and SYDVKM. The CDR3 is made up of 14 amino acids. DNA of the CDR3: TGTGCCAGCAGCCTGTGGGGGGGGAACTATGGCTACACCTTC. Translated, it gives CASSLWGGNYGYTF.

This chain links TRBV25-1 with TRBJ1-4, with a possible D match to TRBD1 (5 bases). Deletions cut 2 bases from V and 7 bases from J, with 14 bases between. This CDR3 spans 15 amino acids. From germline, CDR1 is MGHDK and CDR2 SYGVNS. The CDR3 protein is CASSEEGLRGEKLFF. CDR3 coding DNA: TGTGCCAGCAGTGAAGAGGGGCTTAGGGGTGAAAAACTGTTTTTT.